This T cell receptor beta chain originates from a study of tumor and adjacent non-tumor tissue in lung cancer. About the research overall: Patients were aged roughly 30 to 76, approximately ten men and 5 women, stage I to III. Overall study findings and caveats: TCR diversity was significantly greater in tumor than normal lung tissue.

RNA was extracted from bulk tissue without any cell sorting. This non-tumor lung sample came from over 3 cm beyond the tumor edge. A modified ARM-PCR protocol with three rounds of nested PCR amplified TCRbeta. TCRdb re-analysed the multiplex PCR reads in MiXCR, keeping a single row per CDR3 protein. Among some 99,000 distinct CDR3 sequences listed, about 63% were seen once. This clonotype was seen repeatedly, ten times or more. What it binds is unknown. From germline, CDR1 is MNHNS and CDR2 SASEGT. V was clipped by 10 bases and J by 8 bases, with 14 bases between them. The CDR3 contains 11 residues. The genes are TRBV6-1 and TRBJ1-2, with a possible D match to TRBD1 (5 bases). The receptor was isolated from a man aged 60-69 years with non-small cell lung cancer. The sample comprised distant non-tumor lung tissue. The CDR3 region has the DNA TGTGCCACCTGGGGGGGTTCGGGCTACACCTTC. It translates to CATWGGSGYTF.